What follows is one T cell receptor beta chain and its context. Its cognate antigen has yet to be identified. Per-base qualities were not stored, and no clone one base away is much larger. The approximately 40 donors, aged about 6 to 95 years, were systemically healthy Caucasian individuals from Russia. About 9.6 milliliters of peripheral blood were collected from each donor into EDTA-treated Vacutainer tubes. Ficoll-Paque density-gradient centrifugation was used to isolate PBMCs, with at least 7 million obtained per sample. Total RNA, at least 6 micrograms per sample, was extracted from PBMCs with Trizol reagent. Naive CD45RAhigh/CD27high T cell percentages were measured by flow cytometry on a PBMC aliquot from every donor. This sample was taken from a study of blood T cells in healthy people across ages (dated by TCRdb to 2013 to 2016). With regard to the full study: Template switching captured roughly one uniquely barcoded TCR beta cDNA molecule per two T cells in model experiments. Using deep sequencing normalized with unique cDNA molecular identifiers, the study measured how TCR beta repertoire diversity changes with age. For two donors (one aged 18 to 29 and one aged 80 or older), the study analyzed two additional independent replicas of 1 million unique cDNA reads from the same blood draw. The donors were divided into four age groups: young (average around 16 years), middle-aged (roughly 42), aged (about 62) and long-lived (82). To avoid experimental bias, donors of different ages were spread randomly across the sequencing lanes.

Preparation of the library involved 5' RACE. Instrument on record: Illumina HiSeq 2500. A second PCR of about 7 to 12 cycles was performed with a sample-barcoded 5' primer and a J-beta primer mix. A template-switch 5' adaptor carrying 12 random nucleotides introduced a unique molecular identifier onto each TCR beta cDNA molecule. Each sample yielded at least 2.5 million CDR3-containing paired-end reads. First-strand cDNA was synthesized from all RNA with the Mint cDNA synthesis kit, primed by a TRBC-specific oligonucleotide. After uracil-DNA glycosylase treatment, a first 18-cycle PCR used universal primers M1SS and BC2_uni_R on all cDNA. Under the source paper's analysis protocol: For normalization, 1 million high-quality reads, each with a distinct molecular identifier, were randomly selected from each sample. Instead of being binned into consensus sequences, reads that shared molecular identifiers were thrown out. MiTCR, with a Q25 quality threshold and the strictest error-elimination algorithm, was used for CDR3 identification, clonotype clustering and error correction. Lower-bound total TCR beta diversity was estimated with a nonparametric unseen species model using Euler transformation. The raw public data were reprocessed by TCRdb itself: fastp quality trimming at Q25, MiXCR clonotype calling, in-frame beta chains only. Rows merge per CDR3 protein into single entries with the most common DNA and genes. It is TCRdb's table, rather than the study itself, that gives the V and J calls and clone size. In this sample the table shows roughly 1.5 million distinct CDR3 sequences, under 55% of which occur a single time. The ten largest clonotypes hold more than 4% of the sample.

Points the paper makes about the study in general: As age increased, observed TCR beta diversity per million T cells dropped in a roughly linear way, and a significant reduction was already evident by age 40. Because profiling used bulk unsorted PBMCs, naive and antigen-experienced compartments could not be compared conclusively. Donor CMV infection status was unknown, potentially confounding age-related changes in expanded clonotypes. Observed TCR beta diversity correlated strongly with the percentage of naive T cells measured by flow cytometry. Estimates of total diversity based on one million sequenced T cells were considered lower bounds and underestimates. Compared with the aged group, the long-lived group had more naive CD4+ T cells, fewer expanded clones and increased TCR diversity, a pattern suggesting age selection.

Unmatched junction bases come to 3, with V trimmed by 4 bases and J by 5 bases. Measured from the cysteine to the phenylalanine, the CDR3 is 15 residues long. Only the CDR3 portion is preserved as DNA: 45 bases, with reading frame beginning at the first base. CDR1 and CDR2 are read off the germline V gene as MNHNS and SASEGT. The chain joins TRBV6-1 to TRBJ2-1; 12 of the junction bases match TRBD2. The sequenced material came from blood. The sequence was collected from a woman aged 18-29 years in good health. The bases are TGTGCCAGCAGTGGTTGGACTAGCGGGGACAATGAGCAGTTCTTC. Its amino acids are CASSGWTSGDNEQFF.